Many counts were recorded for the clone carrying this TCR beta chain. The data originate from a study of Graves' ophthalmopathy and Graves' hyperthyroidism. Beta-chain TCR CDR3 regions were amplified from RNA transcripts. Second-round multiplex PCR came after a first-round RT-PCR that employed HTBI primers. TCRdb called the multiplex PCR reads again in MiXCR, with one record for every CDR3 protein. Here the sample spans hundreds of thousands of distinct CDR3 sequences, just over 40% being singletons. Germline trimming cut 1 base from V and 3 bases from J; bases unmatched to any gene: 6. This CDR3 contains 15 residues. Germline lookup yields CDR1 LNHNV and CDR2 YYDKDF (reference sequence).

The J gene is TRBJ2-7, the V gene TRBV15; TRBD1 aligns across 7 bases. This TCR was recovered from an adult man with Graves' ophthalmopathy. The sample consisted of peripheral blood. As DNA, the CDR3 is TGTGCCACCAGCAGAGCCCCAGGACAGGACTACGAGCAGTACTTC. Translated, it gives CATSRAPGQDYEQYF.